A selection of T cell receptor beta chains follows, all from one sample in a study of shared clonotypes between healthy human individuals. Measured with immunoSEQ multiplex PCR; TCRdb has only the in-frame clones, and not every one. This table holds about 2.3 million clones, less than 95% found once. What was sequenced was naive CD4+ T cells from PBMCs. The receptors were sampled from a man aged 18 to 35 in good health. Some clones in this sample may be carry-over from other donors' samples. Each CDR3 is given with its conserved first and last residue. Each record gives: D gene, J gene, CDR3 length, clone size, V gene, CDR3 protein, CDR3 DNA. A D gene is named only where the DNA matches it firmly. Rows may omit the clone size; those that give it use once, few, many or a size class.

TRBD1 TRBJ1-5 15 few TRBV27 CASSPQDRGNQPQHF TGTGCCAGCAGTCCCCAAGACAGGGGGAATCAGCCCCAGCATTTT
TRBD2 TRBJ2-1 15 - TRBV7-8 CASSLRLAGPNEQFF TGTGCCAGCAGCTTAAGGCTAGCGGGACCCAATGAGCAGTTCTTC
- TRBJ2-3 15 - TRBV7-3 CASSPFAASTDTQYF TGTGCCAGCAGCCCCTTCGCGGCTAGCACAGATACGCAGTATTTT
TRBD1 TRBJ1-2 15 - TRBV9 CASSVAFGQDYGYTF TGTGCCAGCAGCGTAGCTTTTGGACAGGACTATGGCTACACCTTC
TRBD1 TRBJ1-4 15 once TRBV7-2 CASSFRQGAGEKLFF TGTGCCAGCAGCTTCCGACAGGGGGCGGGTGAAAAACTGTTTTTT
- TRBJ2-1 13 - TRBV7-3 CASSPSVRATQFF TGTGCCAGCAGCCCATCTGTACGGGCCACACAGTTCTTC
- TRBJ1-4 15 - TRBV5-1 CASSPRGPTNEKLFF TGCGCCAGCAGCCCCCGGGGGCCAACTAATGAAAAACTGTTTTTT
- TRBJ2-3 14 - TRBV7-2 CASSALRAGDTQYF TGTGCCAGCAGCGCGTTGAGAGCAGGAGATACGCAGTATTTT
TRBD2 TRBJ2-1 15 - TRBV7-3 CASSLGAGGAYEQFF TGTGCCAGCAGCTTGGGGGCGGGAGGAGCGTATGAGCAGTTCTTC
- TRBJ1-1 16 - TRBV28 CASSPSGGLMNTEAFF TGTGCCAGCAGTCCCTCGGGGGGCCTGATGAACACTGAAGCTTTCTTT
TRBD1 TRBJ1-2 11 few TRBV10-3 CAIQGNYGYTF TGTGCCATACAGGGGAACTATGGCTACACCTTC
TRBD1 TRBJ2-1 19 - TRBV14 CASSHSRGGTGVSYNEQFF TGTGCCAGCAGCCACTCCCGCGGGGGGACAGGGGTATCCTACAATGAGCAGTTCTTC
- TRBJ1-3 13 - TRBV11-1 CASSVTSDNTIYF TGTGCCAGCAGCGTTACCTCGGATAACACCATATATTTT
TRBD2 TRBJ2-4 15 - TRBV5-4 CASSSGAAAKNIQYF TGTGCCAGCAGCAGCGGGGCGGCGGCCAAAAACATTCAGTACTTC
- TRBJ2-6 19 - TRBV15 CATSRDRALLLSGANVLTF TGTGCCACCAGCAGAGATAGGGCTTTACTCCTCTCTGGGGCCAACGTCCTGACTTTC
- TRBJ2-3 13 - TRBV5-1 CASSFVPADTQYF TGCGCCAGCAGCTTCGTTCCCGCAGATACGCAGTATTTT